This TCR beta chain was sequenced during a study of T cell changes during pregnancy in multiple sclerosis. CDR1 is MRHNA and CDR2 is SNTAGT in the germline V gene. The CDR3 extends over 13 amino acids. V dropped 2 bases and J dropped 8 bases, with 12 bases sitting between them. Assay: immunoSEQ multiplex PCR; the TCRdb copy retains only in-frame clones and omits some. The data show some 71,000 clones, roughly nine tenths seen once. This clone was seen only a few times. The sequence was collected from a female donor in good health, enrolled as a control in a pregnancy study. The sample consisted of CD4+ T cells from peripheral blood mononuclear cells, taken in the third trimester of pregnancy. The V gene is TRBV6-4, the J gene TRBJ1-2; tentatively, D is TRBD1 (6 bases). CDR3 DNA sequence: TGTGCCAGCAGTGACCAGGGGTCGGGAGGCTACACCTTC. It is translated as CASSDQGSGGYTF.